The rows below give T cell receptor beta chains drawn from one sample of a study of spatial heterogeneity in lung cancer. TCRdb re-derived calls from the 5' RACE reads in MiXCR, one entry per CDR3 protein. The sample has 15,000 to 20,000 distinct CDR3 sequences, roughly 5.8% seen once. The source material was lung tumor tissue, sampled at surgery. The receptors shown here come from a female donor with early-stage non-small cell lung cancer. Each CDR3 is given with its conserved first and last residue. A D gene is named only where the DNA matches it firmly. Rows may omit the clone size; those that give it use once, few, many or a size class.

d_gene: .
abundance: many
j_gene: TRBJ1-6
v_gene: TRBV18
CDR3aa: CASSPSGAINSPLHF
CDR3nt: TGTGCCAGCTCACCTTCAGGGGCGATTAATTCACCCCTCCACTTT

d_gene: TRBD2
abundance: many
j_gene: TRBJ2-3
v_gene: TRBV7-9
CDR3aa: CASSFWGGSGTDTQYF
CDR3nt: TGTGCCAGCAGCTTTTGGGGCGGGAGCGGTACAGATACGCAGTATTTT

d_gene: .
abundance: few
j_gene: TRBJ2-7
v_gene: TRBV7-8
CDR3aa: CASSSSLLAALYEQYF
CDR3nt: TGTGCCAGCAGCTCCAGCTTATTAGCGGCCCTCTACGAGCAGTACTTC

d_gene: .
abundance: few
j_gene: TRBJ1-1
v_gene: TRBV28
CDR3aa: CASMIERGLNTEAFF
CDR3nt: TGTGCCAGCATGATTGAGAGAGGGTTGAACACTGAAGCTTTCTTT

d_gene: TRBD2
abundance: many
j_gene: TRBJ2-1
v_gene: TRBV20-1
CDR3aa: CSASTERTSGSRDEQFF
CDR3nt: TGCAGTGCTAGTACCGAACGGACTAGCGGGAGTCGCGATGAGCAGTTCTTC

d_gene: .
abundance: medium-sized
j_gene: TRBJ1-1
v_gene: TRBV20-1
CDR3aa: CSASTALVAEAFF
CDR3nt: TGCAGTGCTAGTACCGCATTGGTCGCTGAAGCTTTCTTT

d_gene: .
abundance: .
j_gene: TRBJ2-6
v_gene: TRBV30
CDR3aa: CAWSVLYGAFSGANVLTF
CDR3nt: TGTGCCTGGAGTGTACTTTACGGGGCCTTCTCTGGGGCCAACGTCCTGACTTTC

d_gene: .
abundance: .
j_gene: TRBJ2-1
v_gene: TRBV27
CDR3aa: CASSLGVGGYNEQFF
CDR3nt: TGTGCCAGCAGTTTAGGGGTGGGGGGATACAATGAGCAGTTCTTC

d_gene: .
abundance: medium-sized
j_gene: TRBJ2-7
v_gene: TRBV9
CDR3aa: CASSVGVGAYEQYF
CDR3nt: TGTGCCAGCAGCGTAGGTGTCGGAGCCTACGAGCAGTACTTC

d_gene: .
abundance: many
j_gene: TRBJ1-2
v_gene: TRBV12-3/TRBV12-4
CDR3aa: CASSFNGELRGYTF
CDR3nt: TGTGCCAGCAGTTTCAACGGGGAGCTGAGGGGCTACACCTTC

d_gene: TRBD1
abundance: many
j_gene: TRBJ2-3
v_gene: TRBV10-2
CDR3aa: CASSPDQGVTDTQYF
CDR3nt: TGCGCCAGCAGTCCGGATCAGGGGGTCACAGATACGCAGTATTTT

d_gene: TRBD1
abundance: .
j_gene: TRBJ1-5
v_gene: TRBV6-6
CDR3aa: CASSSQGAGQPQHF
CDR3nt: TGTGCCAGCAGTTCCCAGGGGGCAGGACAGCCCCAGCATTTT

d_gene: .
abundance: .
j_gene: TRBJ1-2
v_gene: TRBV7-9
CDR3aa: CASSLDTQNGYTF
CDR3nt: TGTGCCAGCAGCTTAGACACACAGAATGGCTACACCTTC

d_gene: .
abundance: many
j_gene: TRBJ1-1
v_gene: TRBV5-1
CDR3aa: CASSPLAQSEAFF
CDR3nt: TGCGCCAGCAGCCCACTGGCCCAGTCTGAAGCTTTCTTT

d_gene: TRBD1
abundance: few
j_gene: TRBJ2-7
v_gene: TRBV28
CDR3aa: CASSLPRTGGSYEQYF
CDR3nt: TGTGCCAGCAGTTTACCCCGGACAGGGGGATCCTACGAGCAGTACTTC

d_gene: .
abundance: many
j_gene: TRBJ1-1
v_gene: TRBV29-1
CDR3aa: CSATTGNTEAFF
CDR3nt: TGCAGCGCCACCACAGGGAATACTGAAGCTTTCTTT

d_gene: TRBD1
abundance: many
j_gene: TRBJ1-1
v_gene: TRBV3-1
CDR3aa: CASSLRTGRGSTEAFF
CDR3nt: TGTGCCAGCAGCCTTAGGACAGGGAGGGGAAGCACTGAAGCTTTCTTT

d_gene: TRBD1
abundance: many
j_gene: TRBJ2-2
v_gene: TRBV10-3
CDR3aa: CAISEGYRQGDTGELFF
CDR3nt: TGTGCCATCAGTGAGGGCTACAGACAGGGGGACACCGGGGAGCTGTTTTTT

d_gene: TRBD1
abundance: medium-sized
j_gene: TRBJ2-7
v_gene: TRBV11-1
CDR3aa: CASSLLGQGFYEQYF
CDR3nt: TGTGCCAGCAGCTTATTAGGACAGGGGTTCTACGAGCAGTACTTC

d_gene: .
abundance: medium-sized
j_gene: TRBJ1-2
v_gene: TRBV7-2
CDR3aa: CASSLGAREYGYTF
CDR3nt: TGTGCCAGCAGCTTAGGCGCCAGGGAGTATGGCTACACCTTC

d_gene: .
abundance: .
j_gene: TRBJ2-1
v_gene: TRBV11-2
CDR3aa: CASSFRLVEADEQFF
CDR3nt: TGTGCCAGCAGCTTCAGACTAGTAGAGGCGGATGAGCAGTTCTTC

d_gene: TRBD2
abundance: many
j_gene: TRBJ2-1
v_gene: TRBV5-1
CDR3aa: CASSGRGVAGKEEQFF
CDR3nt: TGCGCCAGCAGTGGACGCGGGGTAGCGGGAAAAGAAGAGCAGTTCTTC

d_gene: TRBD2
abundance: many
j_gene: TRBJ2-1
v_gene: TRBV5-1
CDR3aa: CASSSGTSDYNEQFF
CDR3nt: TGCGCCAGCAGCTCCGGGACTAGCGACTACAATGAGCAGTTCTTC

d_gene: .
abundance: many
j_gene: TRBJ2-7
v_gene: TRBV29-1
CDR3aa: CSVAIADKQYF
CDR3nt: TGCAGCGTTGCCATCGCGGACAAGCAGTACTTC

d_gene: TRBD1
abundance: many
j_gene: TRBJ2-7
v_gene: TRBV5-4
CDR3aa: CASSADRAVEQYF
CDR3nt: TGTGCCAGCAGCGCTGACAGGGCAGTCGAGCAGTACTTC

d_gene: TRBD2
abundance: many
j_gene: TRBJ2-3
v_gene: TRBV19
CDR3aa: CASRSTSGGPDTQYF
CDR3nt: TGTGCCAGTAGATCGACTAGCGGGGGCCCAGATACGCAGTATTTT

d_gene: TRBD1
abundance: .
j_gene: TRBJ2-7
v_gene: TRBV20-1
CDR3aa: CSAHARDSYSYEQYF
CDR3nt: TGCAGTGCCCACGCCCGGGACAGTTACTCCTACGAGCAGTACTTC

d_gene: .
abundance: many
j_gene: TRBJ1-1
v_gene: TRBV9
CDR3aa: CASSVDGRNTEAFF
CDR3nt: TGTGCCAGCAGCGTAGACGGCAGAAACACTGAAGCTTTCTTT

d_gene: TRBD1
abundance: many
j_gene: TRBJ2-3
v_gene: TRBV5-1
CDR3aa: CASSNGQGGTDTQYF
CDR3nt: TGCGCCAGCAGCAACGGACAGGGAGGCACAGATACGCAGTATTTT

d_gene: .
abundance: many
j_gene: TRBJ2-6
v_gene: TRBV2
CDR3aa: CASSDRAGANVLTF
CDR3nt: TGTGCCAGCAGTGACAGGGCTGGGGCCAACGTCCTGACTTTC

d_gene: TRBD2
abundance: many
j_gene: TRBJ2-5
v_gene: TRBV29-1
CDR3aa: CSVAGIAGDQETQYF
CDR3nt: TGCAGCGTTGCAGGGATAGCGGGAGACCAAGAGACCCAGTACTTC